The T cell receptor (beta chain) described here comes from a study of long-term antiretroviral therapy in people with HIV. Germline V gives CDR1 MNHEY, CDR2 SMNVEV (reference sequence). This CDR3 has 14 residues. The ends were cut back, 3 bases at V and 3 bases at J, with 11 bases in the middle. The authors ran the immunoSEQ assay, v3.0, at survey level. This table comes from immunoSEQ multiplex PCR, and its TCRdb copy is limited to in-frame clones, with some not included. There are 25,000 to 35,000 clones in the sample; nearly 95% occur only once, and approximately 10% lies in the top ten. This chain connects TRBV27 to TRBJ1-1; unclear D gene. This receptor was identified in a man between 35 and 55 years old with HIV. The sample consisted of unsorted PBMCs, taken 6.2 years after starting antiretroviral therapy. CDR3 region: CASSFRVGYTEAFF. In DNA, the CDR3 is TGTGCCAGCAGTTTCCGGGTTGGTTACACTGAAGCTTTCTTT.